Sequencing of this TCR beta chain was carried out in a study of beta chain features in type 1 diabetes. Investigators reverse transcribed all isolated RNA, so they sequenced expressed TCRB transcripts. Produced via immunoSEQ multiplex PCR; TCRdb's table is partial and in-frame only. Here the sample spans about 290,000 clones, around 7.8% being singletons. Sequenced input: central memory CD4+ T cells from blood. This TCR came from a woman under 30 in good health.

The chain's CDR3 is CASSNPVGQGGYTF. CDR3 nucleotides: TGTGCCAGCAGCAACCCTGTAGGGCAGGGCGGCTACACCTTC. The chain uses TRBV6-5 and TRBJ1-2, with D tentatively TRBD1 (5 bases). Germline CDR1 is MNHEY and CDR2 is SVGAGI. The ends were cut back, 6 bases at V and 8 bases at J, with 19 bases in the middle. The CDR3 length is 14 residues.